The 7 T cell receptor beta chains below were found in one sample sequenced in a study of blood T cell repertoires in COVID-19. Libraries were prepared by immunoSEQ multiplex PCR; TCRdb keeps only in-frame clonotypes and omits some of them. There are fewer than 350,000 clones in the sample; around 88% occur only once, and 2.1% lies in the top ten. The sample consisted of peripheral blood. Receptor source: a woman aged 25 to 39 who had recovered from COVID-19.

The chain has TRBV4-2 and TRBJ2-5, with D perhaps matching TRBD2 (6 bases). The CDR3 extends over 14 amino acids. Germline assignment: CDR1 LGHNA and CDR2 YNFKEQ. Trimming pared 1 base from V and 2 bases from J, leaving 8 bases between. CDR3 in amino acids: CASSQAAGQETQYF. Here the CDR3 DNA reads TGTGCCAGCAGCCAAGCAGCGGGTCAAGAGACCCAGTACTTC.

The rearrangement links TRBV7-9 to TRBJ2-2; TRBD2 aligns across 7 bases. Per the germline V gene, CDR1 is SEHNR and CDR2 is FQNEAQ (reference sequence). The CDR3 length is 15 residues. Trimming removed 2 bases from V and 0 bases from J; junction bases left unmatched: 0. CDR3 amino acids: CASSLLAANTGELFF. In DNA form, the CDR3 reads TGTGCCAGCAGCTTACTAGCGGCGAACACCGGGGAGCTGTTTTTT. Filled out from reference TRBV7-9 and TRBJ2-2, the complete variable domain reads DTGVSQNPRHKITKRGQNVTFRCDPISEHNRLYWYRQTLGQGPEFLTYFQNEAQLEKSRLLSDRFSAERPKGSFSTLEIQRTEQGDSAMYLCASSLLAANTGELFFGEGSRLTVL.

The chain combines TRBV4-1 with TRBJ2-1; D may be TRBD1 (5 bases). V lost 0 bases, J lost 1 base, and 7 bases lay in between. In germline, CDR1 is MGHRA, CDR2 YSYEKL. The CDR3 is made up of 15 amino acids. The CDR3 here is CASSQDRESYNEQFF. The CDR3 bases are TGCGCCAGCAGCCAAGACAGGGAATCCTACAATGAGCAGTTCTTC.

This chain joins TRBV29-1 and TRBJ1-5, with D possibly being TRBD1 (6 bases). The CDR3 is made up of 13 amino acids. Germline V lookup: CDR1 SQVTM, CDR2 ANQGSEA. V was clipped by 6 bases and J by 4 bases, with 13 bases between them. CDR3 region: CSVAGGPNQPQHF. The CDR3 DNA reads TGCAGCGTCGCGGGGGGGCCGAATCAGCCCCAGCATTTT.

This clone came up once. The rearrangement joins TRBV4-1 to TRBJ1-1, with D perhaps TRBD1 (6 bases). Between the trimmed V and J ends, which lost 0 bases and 5 bases, there was a span of 7 bases. Germline V gene lookup returns CDR1 MGHRA and CDR2 YSYEKL. This CDR3 spans 13 amino acids. CDR3 sequence (DNA): TGCGCCAGCAGCCAAGAGGGGGCGACTGAAGCTTTCTTT. Amino acid sequence: CASSQEGATEAFF.

This clone has a handful of counts. The chain recombines TRBV3-1 (or the pseudogene TRBV3-2) with TRBJ1-6, with TRBD1 as a possible D gene (5 bases). The CDR3 has 17 amino acids. Trimming pared 0 bases from V and 0 bases from J, leaving 9 bases between. CDR1 and CDR2 from the germline V gene are LGHDT and YNNKEL (reference sequence). The CDR3 nucleotides are TGTGCCAGCAGCCAAGAAGATACAGGCTCCTATAATTCACCCCTCCACTTT. The encoded protein is CASSQEDTGSYNSPLHF.

This chain links TRBV7-8 with TRBJ1-5, with D possibly matching TRBD1 (6 bases). The germline gives CDR1 SGHVS, CDR2 FQNEAQ. Trimming shortened V by 2 bases and J by 4 bases, and 12 bases separated the two germline ends. This CDR3 comprises 15 residues. The chain's CDR3 is CASSLLGQGNQPQHF. As DNA, the CDR3 is TGTGCCAGCAGCTTATTAGGCCAGGGGAATCAGCCCCAGCATTTT.